This is a list of T cell receptor beta chains from one sample in a study of blood T cells in healthy people across ages. Each CDR3 protein is one row after TCRdb ran MiXCR on the 5' RACE reads. The sample contains some 920,000 distinct CDR3 sequences, roughly 51% of which appear only once. The sample consisted of blood. These receptors were collected from a woman aged 55-75 years in good health. CDR3s include the opening cysteine and the closing phenylalanine or tryptophan. The order of the fields is J gene, D gene, V gene, clone size, CDR3 protein, CDR3 DNA. The D gene is left open where the match is weak. Some rows mark clone size as missing; the rest say once, few, many or name a class of expanded clone.

TRBJ1-2,-,TRBV29-1,-,CSVHRVPSGYTF,TGCAGCGTTCACAGGGTCCCCAGCGGCTACACCTTC
TRBJ1-1,-,TRBV24-1,-,CASTTTGDMNTEAFF,TGTGCCTCTACTACAACAGGAGACATGAACACTGAAGCTTTCTTT
TRBJ2-5,TRBD1,TRBV7-9,few,CASSRGTGAQETQYF,TGTGCCAGCAGCCGTGGGACAGGGGCCCAAGAGACCCAGTACTTC
TRBJ2-4,-,TRBV5-1,-,CASSKETGLAKNIQYF,TGCGCCAGCAGCAAAGAAACCGGATTAGCCAAAAACATTCAGTACTTC
TRBJ2-1,-,TRBV25-1,once,CASSELNPVYNEQFF,TGTGCCAGCAGTGAACTCAACCCGGTCTACAATGAGCAGTTCTTC
TRBJ1-1,TRBD1,TRBV6-2/TRBV6-3,once,CASKLTGGAVLFF,TGTGCCAGCAAACTTACAGGGGGCGCTGTCCTTTTCTTT
TRBJ2-7,-,TRBV18,-,CASSPLAAPYGQYF,TGTGCCAGCTCACCGCTCGCAGCCCCCTACGGGCAGTACTTC
TRBJ2-2,TRBD2,TRBV24-1,-,CATSDRRLAGLTGELFF,TGTGCCACCAGTGACCGCAGACTAGCGGGACTCACCGGGGAGCTGTTTTTT
TRBJ2-7,TRBD1,TRBV6-5,few,CASSGSGQGSYEQYF,TGTGCCAGCAGTGGGTCGGGACAGGGGAGCTACGAGCAGTACTTC
TRBJ2-7,TRBD1,TRBV2,-,CASRGQVEGYEQYF,TGTGCCAGCAGGGGACAGGTGGAAGGCTACGAGCAGTACTTC
TRBJ2-1,-,TRBV20-1,-,CSARRNTYNEQFF,TGCAGTGCTAGAAGAAATACGTACAATGAGCAGTTCTTC